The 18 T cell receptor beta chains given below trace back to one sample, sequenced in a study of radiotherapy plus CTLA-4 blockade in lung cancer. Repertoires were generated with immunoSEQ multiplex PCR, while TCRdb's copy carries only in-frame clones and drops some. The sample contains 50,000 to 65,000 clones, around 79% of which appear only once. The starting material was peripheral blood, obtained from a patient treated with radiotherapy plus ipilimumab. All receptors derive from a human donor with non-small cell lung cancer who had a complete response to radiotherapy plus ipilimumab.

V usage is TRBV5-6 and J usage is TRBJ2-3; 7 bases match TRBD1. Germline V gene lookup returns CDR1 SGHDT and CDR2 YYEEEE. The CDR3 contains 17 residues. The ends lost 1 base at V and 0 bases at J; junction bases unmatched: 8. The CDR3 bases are TGTGCCAGCAGCTTGCTACGCCGGGACAGCAGCACAGATACGCAGTATTTT. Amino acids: CASSLLRRDSSTDTQYF.

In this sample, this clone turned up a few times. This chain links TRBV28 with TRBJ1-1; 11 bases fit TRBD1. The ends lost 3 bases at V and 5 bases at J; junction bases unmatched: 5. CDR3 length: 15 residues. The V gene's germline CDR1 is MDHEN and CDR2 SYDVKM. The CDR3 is CASSFPGQGGTEAFF. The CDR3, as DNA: TGTGCCAGCAGTTTTCCGGGACAGGGGGGTACTGAAGCTTTCTTT. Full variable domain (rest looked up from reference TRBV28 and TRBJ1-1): DVKVTQSSRYLVKRTGEKVFLECVQDMDHENMFWYRQDPGLGLRLIYFSYDVKMKEKGDIPEGYSVSREKKERFSLILESASTNQTSMYLCASSFPGQGGTEAFFGQGTRLTVV.

The CDR3 protein is CASSYSNRGPEAFF. The CDR3 DNA follows: TGTGCCAGCAGTTACTCGAACAGGGGGCCGGAAGCTTTCTTT. The chain employs TRBV6-6 and TRBJ1-1, with 9 bases fitting TRBD1. Germline-derived CDR1 and CDR2 are MNHNY and SVGAGI (reference sequence). With 0 bases clipped from V and 8 bases from J, the junction kept 4 bases outside the gene matches. The CDR3 extends over 14 amino acids.

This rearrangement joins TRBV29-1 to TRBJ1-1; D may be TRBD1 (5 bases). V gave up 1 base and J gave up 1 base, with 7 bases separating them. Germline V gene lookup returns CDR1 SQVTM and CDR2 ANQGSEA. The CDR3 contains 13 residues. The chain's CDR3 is CSVEGQRNTEAFF. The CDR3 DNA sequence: TGCAGCGTTGAAGGACAGAGGAACACTGAAGCTTTCTTT.

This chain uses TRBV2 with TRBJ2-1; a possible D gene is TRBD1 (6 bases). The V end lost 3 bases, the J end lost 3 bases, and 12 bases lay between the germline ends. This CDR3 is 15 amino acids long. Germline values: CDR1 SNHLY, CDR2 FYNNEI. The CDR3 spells CASSDRQVGYNEQFF. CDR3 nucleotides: TGTGCCAGCAGTGATAGACAGGTTGGCTACAATGAGCAGTTCTTC.

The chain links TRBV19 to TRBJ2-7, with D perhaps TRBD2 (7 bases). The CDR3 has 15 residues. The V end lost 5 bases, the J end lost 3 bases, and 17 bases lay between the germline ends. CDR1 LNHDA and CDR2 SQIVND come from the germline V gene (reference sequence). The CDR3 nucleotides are TGTGCCAGTAGTGGGGAGGGGGGGCTACACTACGAGCAGTACTTC. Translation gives CASSGEGGLHYEQYF.

Here the CDR3 DNA reads TGTGCCAGTAGTAGAAGAGCCGGGAGCGGCACAGATACGCAGTATTTT. Its protein product is CASSRRAGSGTDTQYF. This chain links TRBV19 with TRBJ2-3, with D possibly TRBD2 on 6 matching bases. Trimming removed 4 bases from V and 1 base from J, with 15 bases in between. Germline CDR1 LNHDA, CDR2 SQIVND (reference sequence). The CDR3 sequence is 16 residues long.

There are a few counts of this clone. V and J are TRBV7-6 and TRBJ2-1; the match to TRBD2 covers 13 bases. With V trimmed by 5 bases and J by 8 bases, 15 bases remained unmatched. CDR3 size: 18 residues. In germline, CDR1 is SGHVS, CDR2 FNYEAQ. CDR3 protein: CASSAPRLAGGLFDEQFF. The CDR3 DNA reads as TGTGCCAGCAGCGCGCCTAGACTAGCGGGAGGTCTCTTTGATGAGCAGTTCTTC.

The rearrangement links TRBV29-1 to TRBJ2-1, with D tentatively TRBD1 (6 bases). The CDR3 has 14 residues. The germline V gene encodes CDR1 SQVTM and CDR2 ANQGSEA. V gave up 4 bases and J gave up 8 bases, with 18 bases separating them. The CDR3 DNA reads TGCAGCGTTGGGCGGTCAGGGGTGGGGGATGAGCAGTTCTTC. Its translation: CSVGRSGVGDEQFF.

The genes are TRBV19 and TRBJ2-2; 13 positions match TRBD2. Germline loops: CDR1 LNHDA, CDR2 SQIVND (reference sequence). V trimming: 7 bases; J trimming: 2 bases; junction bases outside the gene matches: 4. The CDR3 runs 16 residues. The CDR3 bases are TGTGCCAGTACCGGACTAGCGGGAGTTAACACCGGGGAGCTGTTTTTT. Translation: CASTGLAGVNTGELFF.

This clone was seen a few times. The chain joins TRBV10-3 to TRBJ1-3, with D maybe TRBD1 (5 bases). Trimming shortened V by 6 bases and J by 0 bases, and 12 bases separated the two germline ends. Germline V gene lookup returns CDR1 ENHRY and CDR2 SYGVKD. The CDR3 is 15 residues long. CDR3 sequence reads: CAIRNETVSGNTIYF. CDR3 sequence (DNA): TGTGCCATCAGAAACGAGACAGTCTCTGGAAACACCATATATTTT.

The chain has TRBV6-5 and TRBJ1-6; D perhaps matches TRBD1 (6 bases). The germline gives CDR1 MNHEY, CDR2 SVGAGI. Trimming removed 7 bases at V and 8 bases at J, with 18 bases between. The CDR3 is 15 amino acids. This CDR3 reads CASNLGARSDSPLHF. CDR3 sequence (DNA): TGTGCCAGCAACTTGGGGGCCAGGTCTGATTCACCCCTCCACTTT.

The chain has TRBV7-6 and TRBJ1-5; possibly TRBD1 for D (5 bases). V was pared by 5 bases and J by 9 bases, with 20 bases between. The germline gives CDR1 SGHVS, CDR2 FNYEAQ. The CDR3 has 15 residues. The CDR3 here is CASSTTGREVGPQHF. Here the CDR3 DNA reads TGTGCCAGCAGCACCACGGGGCGGGAGGTAGGGCCCCAGCATTTT.

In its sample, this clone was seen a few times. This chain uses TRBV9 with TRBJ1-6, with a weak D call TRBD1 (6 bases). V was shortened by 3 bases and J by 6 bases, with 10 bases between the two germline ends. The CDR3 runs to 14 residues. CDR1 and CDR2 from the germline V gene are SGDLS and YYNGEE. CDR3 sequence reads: CASSGQGFNSPLHF. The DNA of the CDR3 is TGTGCCAGCAGCGGGCAGGGGTTTAATTCACCCCTCCACTTT. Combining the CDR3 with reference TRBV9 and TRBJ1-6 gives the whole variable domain DSGVTQTPKHLITATGQRVTLRCSPRSGDLSVYWYQQSLDQGLQFLIQYYNGEERAKGNILERFSAQQFPDLHSELNLSSLELGDSALYFCASSGQGFNSPLHFGNGTRLTVT.

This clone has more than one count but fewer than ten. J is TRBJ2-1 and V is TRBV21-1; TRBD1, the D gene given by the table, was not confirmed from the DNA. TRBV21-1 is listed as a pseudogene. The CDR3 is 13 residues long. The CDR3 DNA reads TGTGCCAGCAGGTTCCGGACAGTCAATGAGCAGTTCTTC. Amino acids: CASRFRTVNEQFF.

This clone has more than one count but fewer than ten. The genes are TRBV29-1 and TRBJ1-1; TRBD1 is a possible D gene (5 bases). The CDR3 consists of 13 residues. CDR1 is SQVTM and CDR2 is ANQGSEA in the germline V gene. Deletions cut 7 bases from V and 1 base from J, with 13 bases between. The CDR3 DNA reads TGCAGCGGGAGGGGTCAGGGGAACACTGAAGCTTTCTTT. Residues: CSGRGQGNTEAFF.

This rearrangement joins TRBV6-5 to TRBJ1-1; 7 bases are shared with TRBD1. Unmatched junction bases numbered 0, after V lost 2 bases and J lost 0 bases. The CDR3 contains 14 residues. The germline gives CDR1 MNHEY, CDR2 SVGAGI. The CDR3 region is CASSYDRVNTEAFF. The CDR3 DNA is TGTGCCAGCAGTTACGACAGGGTGAACACTGAAGCTTTCTTT.

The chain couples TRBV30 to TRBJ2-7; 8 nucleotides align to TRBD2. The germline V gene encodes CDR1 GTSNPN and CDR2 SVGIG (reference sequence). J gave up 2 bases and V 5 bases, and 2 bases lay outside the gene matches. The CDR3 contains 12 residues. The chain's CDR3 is CAWGLAAYEQYF. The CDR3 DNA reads TGTGCCTGGGGACTAGCCGCCTACGAGCAGTACTTC.